This T cell receptor (beta chain) was recorded in a study of blood T cell repertoires in COVID-19. Overall study: COVID-19 samples, acute and convalescent, were from the United States, Italy and Spain. Sources were T cells, B-cell-depleted T cells, or PBMCs; the material itself was cDNA or gDNA.

In this sample, this clone turned up once. The CDR3 extends over 19 amino acids. Per the germline V gene, CDR1 is LNHDA and CDR2 is SQIVND (reference sequence). Trimming took 3 bases from V and 4 from J, leaving 25 bases between them. Per the original methods: Researchers report that nucleated cell counts were estimated from reference gene primer amplification. The table came from immunoSEQ multiplex PCR; TCRdb's copy has only in-frame clones and leaves some out. That table is the source of V, J and clone size, and D and trimming were worked out from the DNA. Of about 140,000 clones listed, 80% to 90% are singletons. Study members were between roughly 18 and 90 years old and lived in over 20 US regions.

The specimen was PBMCs or T cells enriched from blood (not recorded which). The origin of this receptor is a woman in her forties or fifties with acute COVID-19. The rearrangement links TRBV19 to TRBJ2-4, with TRBD1 as a possible D gene (5 bases). The CDR3 region is CASSIPRQIKGLWKNIQYF. The CDR3 DNA reads as TGTGCCAGTAGTATCCCGCGACAGATTAAAGGGTTGTGGAAAAACATTCAGTACTTC.